The 2 T cell receptor beta chains below were found in one sample sequenced in a study of blood T cell repertoires in COVID-19. The protocol was immunoSEQ multiplex PCR, while the TCRdb copy is restricted to in-frame clones and leaves out a portion. The sample yields some 340,000 clones, around four fifths seen once. Sequencing was done on a sample of peripheral blood. These receptors all stem from a man aged 25-45 years with active or convalescent COVID-19.

J is TRBJ2-3 and V is TRBV5-6, with a weak D call TRBD2 (5 bases). The ends were cut back, 1 base at V and 4 bases at J, with 19 bases in the middle. CDR1 is SGHDT and CDR2 is YYEEEE in the germline V gene. The CDR3 contains 17 residues. The CDR3 is CASSLWAGVVVADTQYF. As DNA, the CDR3 is TGTGCCAGCAGCTTGTGGGCCGGGGTGGTGGTGGCAGATACGCAGTATTTT.

The chain carries TRBV12-5 and TRBJ1-2; D is unclear. Trimming removed 2 bases at V and 6 bases at J, with 10 bases between. Germline lookup yields CDR1 LGHNT and CDR2 FRNRAP. The CDR3 consists of 13 residues. CDR3 amino acids: CASGLRVYNGYTF. The CDR3 DNA reads TGTGCTAGTGGTTTGAGAGTGTATAATGGCTACACCTTC. Looking up the rest from reference TRBV12-5 and TRBJ1-2 gives the full variable domain: DARVTQTPRHKVTEMGQEVTMRCQPILGHNTVFWYRQTMMQGLELLAYFRNRAPLDDSGMPKDRFSAEMPDATLATLKIQPSEPRDSAVYFCASGLRVYNGYTFGSGTRLTVV.